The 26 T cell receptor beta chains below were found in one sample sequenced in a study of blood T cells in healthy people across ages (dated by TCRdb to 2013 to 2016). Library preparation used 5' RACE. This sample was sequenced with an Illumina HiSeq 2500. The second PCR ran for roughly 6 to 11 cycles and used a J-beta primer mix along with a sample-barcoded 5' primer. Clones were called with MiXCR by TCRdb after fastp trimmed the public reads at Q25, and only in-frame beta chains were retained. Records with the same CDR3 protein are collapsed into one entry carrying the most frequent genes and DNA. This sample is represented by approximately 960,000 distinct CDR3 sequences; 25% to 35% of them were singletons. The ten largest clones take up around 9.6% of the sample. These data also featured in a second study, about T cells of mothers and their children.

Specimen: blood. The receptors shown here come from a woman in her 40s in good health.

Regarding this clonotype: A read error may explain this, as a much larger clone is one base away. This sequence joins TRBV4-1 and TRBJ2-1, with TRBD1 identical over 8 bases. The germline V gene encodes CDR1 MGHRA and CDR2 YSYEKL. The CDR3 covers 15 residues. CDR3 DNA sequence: TGCGCCAGCGGCCAAGAGGACAGGGTTACCAATGAGCAGTTCTTC. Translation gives CASGQEDRVTNEQFF.

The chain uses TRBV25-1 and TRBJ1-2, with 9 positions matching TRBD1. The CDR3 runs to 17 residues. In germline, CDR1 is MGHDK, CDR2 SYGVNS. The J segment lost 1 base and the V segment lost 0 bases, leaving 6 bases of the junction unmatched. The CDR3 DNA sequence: TGTGCCAGCAGTGAATATAGGGTGACAGGGGGTAACTATGGCTACACCTTC. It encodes CASSEYRVTGGNYGYTF.

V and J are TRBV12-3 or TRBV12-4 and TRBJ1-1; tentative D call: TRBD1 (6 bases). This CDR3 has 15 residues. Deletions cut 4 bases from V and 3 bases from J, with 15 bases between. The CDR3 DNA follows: TGTGCCAGCAGTTCGCAATTGGGACAACACACTGAAGCTTTCTTT. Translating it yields CASSSQLGQHTEAFF.

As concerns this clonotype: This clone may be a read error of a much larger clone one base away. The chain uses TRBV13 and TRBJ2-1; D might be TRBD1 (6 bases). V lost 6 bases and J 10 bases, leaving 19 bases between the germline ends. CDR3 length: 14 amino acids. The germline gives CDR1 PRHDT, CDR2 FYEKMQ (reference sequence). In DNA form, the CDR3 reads TGTGCCAGCAGACGGGCAGGGACACCCTACGAGCAGTTCTTC. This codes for CASRRAGTPYEQFF. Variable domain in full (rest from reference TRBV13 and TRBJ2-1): AAGVIQSPRHLIKEKRETATLKCYPIPRHDTVYWYQQGPGQDPQFLISFYEKMQSDKGSIPDRFSAQQFSDYHSELNMSSLELGDSALYFCASRRAGTPYEQFFGPGTRLTVL.

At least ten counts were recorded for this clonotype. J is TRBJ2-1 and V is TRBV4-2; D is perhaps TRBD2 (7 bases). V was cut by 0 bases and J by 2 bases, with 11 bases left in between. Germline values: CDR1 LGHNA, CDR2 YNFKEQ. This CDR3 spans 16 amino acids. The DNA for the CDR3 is TGTGCCAGCAGCCAAGATGGGGGGGGCCCCTACAATGAGCAGTTCTTC. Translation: CASSQDGGGPYNEQFF.

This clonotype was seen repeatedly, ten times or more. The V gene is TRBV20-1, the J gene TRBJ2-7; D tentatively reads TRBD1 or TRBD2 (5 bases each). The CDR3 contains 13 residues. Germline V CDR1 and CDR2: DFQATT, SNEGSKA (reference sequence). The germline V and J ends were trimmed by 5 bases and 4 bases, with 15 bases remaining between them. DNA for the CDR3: TGCAGTGCTCTACCGGGACGGTCTTACGAGCAGTACTTC. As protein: CSALPGRSYEQYF.

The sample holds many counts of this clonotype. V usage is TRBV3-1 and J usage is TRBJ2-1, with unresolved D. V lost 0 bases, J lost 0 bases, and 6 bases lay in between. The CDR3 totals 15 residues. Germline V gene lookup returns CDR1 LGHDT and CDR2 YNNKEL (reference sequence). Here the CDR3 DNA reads TGTGCCAGCAGCCAAGACTTGAGCTCCTACAATGAGCAGTTCTTC. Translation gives CASSQDLSSYNEQFF.

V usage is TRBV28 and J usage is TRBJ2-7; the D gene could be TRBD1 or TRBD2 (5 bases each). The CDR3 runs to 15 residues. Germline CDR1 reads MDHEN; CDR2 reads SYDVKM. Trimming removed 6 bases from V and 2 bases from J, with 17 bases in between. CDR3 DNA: TGTGCCAGCAGATCTAGCACAGGATTGACCTACGAGCAGTACTTC. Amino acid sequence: CASRSSTGLTYEQYF.

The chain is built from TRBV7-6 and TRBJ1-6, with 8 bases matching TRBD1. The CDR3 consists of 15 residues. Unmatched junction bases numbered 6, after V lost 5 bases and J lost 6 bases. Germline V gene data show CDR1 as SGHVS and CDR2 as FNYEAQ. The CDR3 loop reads CASSPGQGANSPLHF. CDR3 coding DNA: TGTGCCAGCAGCCCCGGACAGGGAGCTAATTCACCCCTCCACTTT.

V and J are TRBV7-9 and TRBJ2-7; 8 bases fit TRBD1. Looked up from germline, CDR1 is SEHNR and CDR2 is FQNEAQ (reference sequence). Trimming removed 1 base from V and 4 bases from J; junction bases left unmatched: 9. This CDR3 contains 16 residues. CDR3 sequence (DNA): TGTGCCAGCAGCTTAGGGGACGGGACAGGAATATACGAGCAGTACTTC. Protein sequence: CASSLGDGTGIYEQYF. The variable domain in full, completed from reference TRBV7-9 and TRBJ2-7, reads DTGVSQNPRHKITKRGQNVTFRCDPISEHNRLYWYRQTLGQGPEFLTYFQNEAQLEKSRLLSDRFSAERPKGSFSTLEIQRTEQGDSAMYLCASSLGDGTGIYEQYFGPGTRLTVT.

The CDR3 DNA is TGTGCCAGCAGCTTGGAGCTCGGAAGGCATTTT. Its translation is CASSLELGRHF. The rearrangement uses TRBV5-6 and TRBJ1-5; D is uncertain. Germline lookup yields CDR1 SGHDT and CDR2 YYEEEE. The CDR3 sequence is 11 residues long. V was trimmed by 0 bases and J by 15 bases, leaving 10 bases between them.

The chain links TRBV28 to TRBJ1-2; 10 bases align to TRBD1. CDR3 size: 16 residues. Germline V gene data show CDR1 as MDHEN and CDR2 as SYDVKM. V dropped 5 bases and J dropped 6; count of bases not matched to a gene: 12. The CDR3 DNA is TGTGCCAGCAGTCTGCGTACCATTGACAGGGGGCATGGCTACACCTTC. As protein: CASSLRTIDRGHGYTF.

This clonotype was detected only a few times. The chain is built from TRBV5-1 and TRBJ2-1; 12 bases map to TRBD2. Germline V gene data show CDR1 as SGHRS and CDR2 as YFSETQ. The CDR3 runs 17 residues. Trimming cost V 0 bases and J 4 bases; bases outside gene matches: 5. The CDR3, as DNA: TGCGCCAGCAGCTTGGTTGGGCTAGCGGGGGGGTACAATGAGCAGTTCTTC. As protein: CASSLVGLAGGYNEQFF.

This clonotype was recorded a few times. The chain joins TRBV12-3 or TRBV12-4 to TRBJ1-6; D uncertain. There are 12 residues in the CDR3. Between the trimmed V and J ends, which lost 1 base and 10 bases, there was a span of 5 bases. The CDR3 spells CASSLGRSPLHF. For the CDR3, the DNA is TGTGCCAGCAGTTTAGGACGCTCACCCCTCCACTTT.

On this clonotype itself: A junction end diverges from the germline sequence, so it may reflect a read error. CDR3 residues: CASSLDDRWRGQRPSTDTPYF. The CDR3 region has the DNA TGTGCCAGCAGCTTAGACGACAGATGGCGGGGCCAACGACCTAGCACAGATACGCCGTATTTT. The genes are TRBV11-2 and TRBJ2-3; TRBD2 is a possible D gene (6 bases). CDR3 length: 21 residues. Per germline, CDR1 SGHAT and CDR2 FQNNGV.

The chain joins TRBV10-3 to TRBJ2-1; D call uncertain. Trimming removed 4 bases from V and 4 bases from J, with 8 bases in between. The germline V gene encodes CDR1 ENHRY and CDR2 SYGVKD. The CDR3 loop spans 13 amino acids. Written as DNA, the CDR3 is TGTGCCATCAGTGGCCCTGATTACAATGAGCAGTTCTTC. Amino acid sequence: CAISGPDYNEQFF.

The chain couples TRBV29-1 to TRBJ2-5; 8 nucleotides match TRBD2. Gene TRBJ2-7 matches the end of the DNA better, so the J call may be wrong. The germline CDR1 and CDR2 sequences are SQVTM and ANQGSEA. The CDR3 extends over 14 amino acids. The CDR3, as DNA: TGCAGCGTCTCCATGTCTACCGGGACTAGCGAGCAGTACTTC. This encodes CSVSMSTGTSEQYF.

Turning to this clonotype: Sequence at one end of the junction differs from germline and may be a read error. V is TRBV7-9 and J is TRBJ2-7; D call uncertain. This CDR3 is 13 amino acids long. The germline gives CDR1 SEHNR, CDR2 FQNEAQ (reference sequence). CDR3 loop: CASSLGSSYGQYF. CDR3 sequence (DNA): TGTGCCAGCAGCTTGGGCAGTTCCTACGGGCAGTACTTC.

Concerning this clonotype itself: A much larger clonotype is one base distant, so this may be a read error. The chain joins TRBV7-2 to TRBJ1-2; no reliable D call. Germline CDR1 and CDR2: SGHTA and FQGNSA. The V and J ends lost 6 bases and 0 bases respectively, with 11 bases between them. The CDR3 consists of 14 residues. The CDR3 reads CASRLEPPNYGYTF. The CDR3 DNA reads TGTGCCAGCAGACTAGAACCACCTAACTATGGCTACACCTTC.

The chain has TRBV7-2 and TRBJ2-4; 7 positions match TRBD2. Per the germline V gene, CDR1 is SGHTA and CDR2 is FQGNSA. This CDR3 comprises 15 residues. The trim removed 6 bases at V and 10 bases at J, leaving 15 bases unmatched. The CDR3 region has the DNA TGTGCCAGCAGTTCCGACCGGGGCAGGGAGGGAATTCAGTACTTC. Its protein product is CASSSDRGREGIQYF.

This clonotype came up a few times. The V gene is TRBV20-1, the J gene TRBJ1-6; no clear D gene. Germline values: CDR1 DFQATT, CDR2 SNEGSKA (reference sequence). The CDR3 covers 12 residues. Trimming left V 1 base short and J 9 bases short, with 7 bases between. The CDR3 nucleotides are TGCAGTGCTAGAGCATCCAGTTCACCCCTCCACTTT. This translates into CSARASSSPLHF.

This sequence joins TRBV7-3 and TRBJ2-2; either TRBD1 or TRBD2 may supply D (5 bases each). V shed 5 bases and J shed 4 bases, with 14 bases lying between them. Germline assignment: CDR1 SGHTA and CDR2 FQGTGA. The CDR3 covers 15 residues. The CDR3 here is CASSPVPGSTGELFF. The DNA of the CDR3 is TGTGCCAGCAGCCCGGTACCAGGGAGCACCGGGGAGCTGTTTTTT.

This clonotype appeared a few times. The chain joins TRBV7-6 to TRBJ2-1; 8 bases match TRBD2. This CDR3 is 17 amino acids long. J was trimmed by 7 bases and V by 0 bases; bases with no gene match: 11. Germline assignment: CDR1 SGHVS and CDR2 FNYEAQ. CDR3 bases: TGTGCCAGCAGCTTAGCAATGGGACTAGTGGTTGGGAATGAGCAGTTCTTC. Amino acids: CASSLAMGLVVGNEQFF.

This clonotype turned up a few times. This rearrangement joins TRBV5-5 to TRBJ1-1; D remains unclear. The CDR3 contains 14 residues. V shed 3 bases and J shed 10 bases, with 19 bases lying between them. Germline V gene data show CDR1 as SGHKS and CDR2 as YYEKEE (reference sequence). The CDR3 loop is CASSSDFGSTLAFF. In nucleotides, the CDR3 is TGTGCCAGCAGCTCTGACTTTGGATCGACACTAGCTTTCTTT.

CDR3 bases: TGTGCCAGCAGCTTGGCGGACAGCTCCTACGAGCAGTACTTC. Protein product: CASSLADSSYEQYF. The chain combines TRBV7-2 with TRBJ2-7; the D gene is possibly TRBD1 (6 bases). V gave up 3 bases and J gave up 0 bases, with 9 bases separating them. Germline V gene data show CDR1 as SGHTA and CDR2 as FQGNSA. The CDR3 length is 14 residues.

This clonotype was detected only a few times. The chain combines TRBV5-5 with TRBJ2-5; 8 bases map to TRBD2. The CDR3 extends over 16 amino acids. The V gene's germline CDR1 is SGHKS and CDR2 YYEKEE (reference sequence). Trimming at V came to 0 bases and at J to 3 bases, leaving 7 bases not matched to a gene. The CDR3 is CASSLGGLAGKETQYF. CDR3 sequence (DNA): TGTGCCAGCAGCTTGGGGGGGTTAGCGGGGAAAGAGACCCAGTACTTC.